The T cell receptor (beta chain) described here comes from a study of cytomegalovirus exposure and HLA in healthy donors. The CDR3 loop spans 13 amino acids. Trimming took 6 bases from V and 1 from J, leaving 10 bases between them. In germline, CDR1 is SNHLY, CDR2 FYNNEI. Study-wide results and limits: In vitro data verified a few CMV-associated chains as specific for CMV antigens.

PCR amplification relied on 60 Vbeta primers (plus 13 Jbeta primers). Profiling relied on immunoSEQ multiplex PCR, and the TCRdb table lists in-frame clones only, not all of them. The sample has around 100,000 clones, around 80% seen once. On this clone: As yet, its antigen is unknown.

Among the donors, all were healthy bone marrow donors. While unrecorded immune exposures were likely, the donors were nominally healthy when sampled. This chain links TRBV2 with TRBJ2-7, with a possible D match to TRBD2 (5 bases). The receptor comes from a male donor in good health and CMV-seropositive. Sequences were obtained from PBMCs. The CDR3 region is CASRGDPSYEQYF. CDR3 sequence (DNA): TGTGCCAGCAGGGGAGACCCATCCTACGAGCAGTACTTC.